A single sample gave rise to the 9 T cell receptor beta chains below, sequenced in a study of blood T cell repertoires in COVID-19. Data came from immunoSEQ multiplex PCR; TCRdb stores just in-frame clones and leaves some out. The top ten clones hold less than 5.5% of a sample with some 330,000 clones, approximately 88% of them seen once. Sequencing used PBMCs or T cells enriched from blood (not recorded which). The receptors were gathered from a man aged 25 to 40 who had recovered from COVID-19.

The DNA of the CDR3 is TGTGCCAGCAGCTCCTATGCGTCCTCCTACGAGCAGTACTTC. It yields the protein CASSSYASSYEQYF. The chain uses TRBV7-2 and TRBJ2-7; no firm D call. V was pared by 4 bases and J by 0 bases, with 10 bases between. This CDR3 has 14 amino acids. Germline values: CDR1 SGHTA, CDR2 FQGNSA.

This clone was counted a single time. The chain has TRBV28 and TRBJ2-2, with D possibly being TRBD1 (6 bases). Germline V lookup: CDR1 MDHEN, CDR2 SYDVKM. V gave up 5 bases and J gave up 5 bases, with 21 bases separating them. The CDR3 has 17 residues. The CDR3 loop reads CASSTIRDTVLTGELFF. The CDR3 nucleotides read TGTGCCAGCAGTACAATAAGGGACACCGTCTTGACCGGGGAGCTGTTTTTT.

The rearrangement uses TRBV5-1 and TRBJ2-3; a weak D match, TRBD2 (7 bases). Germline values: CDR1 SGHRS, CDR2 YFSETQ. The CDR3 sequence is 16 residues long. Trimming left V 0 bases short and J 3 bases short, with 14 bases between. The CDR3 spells CASSLAGGGVTDTQYF. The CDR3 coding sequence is TGCGCCAGCAGCTTGGCCGGCGGGGGCGTTACAGATACGCAGTATTTT.

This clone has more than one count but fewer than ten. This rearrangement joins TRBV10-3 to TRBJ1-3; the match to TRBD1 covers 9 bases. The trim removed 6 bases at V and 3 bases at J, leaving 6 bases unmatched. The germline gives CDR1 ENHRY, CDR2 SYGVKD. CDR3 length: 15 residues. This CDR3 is CAISPQGALGNTIYF. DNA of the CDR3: TGTGCCATCAGCCCACAGGGGGCGCTTGGAAACACCATATATTTT.

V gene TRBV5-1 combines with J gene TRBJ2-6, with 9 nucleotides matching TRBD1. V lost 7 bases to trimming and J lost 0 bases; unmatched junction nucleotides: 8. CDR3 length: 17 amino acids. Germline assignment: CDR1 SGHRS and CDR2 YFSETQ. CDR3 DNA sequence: TGCGCCAGCGGGTTAACAGGGGGCGTCTCTGGGGCCAACGTCCTGACTTTC. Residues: CASGLTGGVSGANVLTF.

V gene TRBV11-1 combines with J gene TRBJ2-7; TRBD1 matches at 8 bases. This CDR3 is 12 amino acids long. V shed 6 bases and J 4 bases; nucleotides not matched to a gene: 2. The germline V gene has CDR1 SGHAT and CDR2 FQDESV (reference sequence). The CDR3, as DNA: TGTGCCAGCAGGCAGGGGGCGTACGAGCAGTACTTC. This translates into CASRQGAYEQYF.

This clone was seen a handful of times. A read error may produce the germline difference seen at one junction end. The CDR3 sequence is CAGRQILNEKLFF. The CDR3 DNA sequence: TGTGCCGGAAGACAGATCCTTAATGAAAAACTGTTTTTT. The chain joins TRBV5-3 to TRBJ1-4; perhaps TRBD1 as D (5 bases). TRBV5-3 is reported as an ORF; its role is uncertain. This CDR3 contains 13 residues.

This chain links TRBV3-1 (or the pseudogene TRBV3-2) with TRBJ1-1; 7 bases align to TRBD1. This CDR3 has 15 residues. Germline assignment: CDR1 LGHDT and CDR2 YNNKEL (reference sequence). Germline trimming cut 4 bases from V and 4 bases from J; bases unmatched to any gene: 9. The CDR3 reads CASSLPGGEGTEAFF. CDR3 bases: TGTGCCAGCAGCCTCCCAGGGGGAGAAGGCACTGAAGCTTTCTTT.

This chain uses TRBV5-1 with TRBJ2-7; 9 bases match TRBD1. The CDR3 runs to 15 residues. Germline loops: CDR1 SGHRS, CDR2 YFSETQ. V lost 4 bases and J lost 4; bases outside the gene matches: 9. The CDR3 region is CASSQMGQGPYEQYF. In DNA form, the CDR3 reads TGCGCCAGCAGCCAGATGGGACAGGGCCCTTACGAGCAGTACTTC.